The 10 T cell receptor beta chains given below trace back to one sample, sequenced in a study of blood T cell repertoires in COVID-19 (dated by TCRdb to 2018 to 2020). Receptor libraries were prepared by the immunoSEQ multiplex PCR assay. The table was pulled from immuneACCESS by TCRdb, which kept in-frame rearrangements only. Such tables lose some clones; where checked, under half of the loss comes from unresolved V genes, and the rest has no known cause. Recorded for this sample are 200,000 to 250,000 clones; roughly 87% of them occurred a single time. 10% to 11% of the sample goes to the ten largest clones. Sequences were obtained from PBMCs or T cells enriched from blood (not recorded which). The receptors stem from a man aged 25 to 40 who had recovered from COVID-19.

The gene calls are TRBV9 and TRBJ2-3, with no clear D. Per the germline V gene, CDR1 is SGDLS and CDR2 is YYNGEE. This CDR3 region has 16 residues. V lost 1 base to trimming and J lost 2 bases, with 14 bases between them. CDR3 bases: TGTGCCAGCAGCGTAAGAGGATCGCCTCACACAGATACGCAGTATTTT. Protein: CASSVRGSPHTDTQYF. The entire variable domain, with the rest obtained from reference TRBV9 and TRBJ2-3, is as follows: DSGVTQTPKHLITATGQRVTLRCSPRSGDLSVYWYQQSLDQGLQFLIQYYNGEERAKGNILERFSAQQFPDLHSELNLSSLELGDSALYFCASSVRGSPHTDTQYFGPGTRLTVL.

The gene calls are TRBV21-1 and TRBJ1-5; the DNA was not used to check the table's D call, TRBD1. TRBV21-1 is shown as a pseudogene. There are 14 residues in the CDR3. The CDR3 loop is CASKSQGPNQPQHF. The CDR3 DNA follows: TGTGCCAGCAAGTCACAGGGGCCTAATCAGCCCCAGCATTTT.

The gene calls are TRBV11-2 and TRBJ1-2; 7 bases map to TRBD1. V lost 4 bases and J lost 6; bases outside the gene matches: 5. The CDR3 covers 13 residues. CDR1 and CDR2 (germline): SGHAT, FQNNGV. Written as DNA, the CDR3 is TGTGCCAGCAGCTCCCTTACAGGGGATGGCTACACCTTC. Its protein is CASSSLTGDGYTF.

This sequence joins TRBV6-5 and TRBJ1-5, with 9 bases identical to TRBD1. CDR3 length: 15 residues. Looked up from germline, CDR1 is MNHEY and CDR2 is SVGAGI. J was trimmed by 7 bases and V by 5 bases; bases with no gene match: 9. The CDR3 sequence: CASSRTGTGYQPQHF. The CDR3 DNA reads TGTGCCAGCAGTCGGACGGGGACAGGGTACCAGCCCCAGCATTTT.

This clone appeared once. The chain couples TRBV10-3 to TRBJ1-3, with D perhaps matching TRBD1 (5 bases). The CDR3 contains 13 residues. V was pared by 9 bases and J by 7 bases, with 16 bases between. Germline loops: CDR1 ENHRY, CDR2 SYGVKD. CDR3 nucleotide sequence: TGTGCCATGGGTGTGGCAGGGATGAACACCATATATTTT. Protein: CAMGVAGMNTIYF.

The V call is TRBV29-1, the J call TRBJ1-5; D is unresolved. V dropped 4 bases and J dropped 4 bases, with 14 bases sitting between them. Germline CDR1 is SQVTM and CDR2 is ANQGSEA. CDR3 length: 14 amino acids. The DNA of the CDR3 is TGCAGCGTTGGTCTTGCAGGCGTAAATCAGCCCCAGCATTTT. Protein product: CSVGLAGVNQPQHF.

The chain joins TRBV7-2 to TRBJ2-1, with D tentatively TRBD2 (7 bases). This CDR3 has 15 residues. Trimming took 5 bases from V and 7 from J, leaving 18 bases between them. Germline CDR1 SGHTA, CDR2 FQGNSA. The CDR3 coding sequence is TGTGCCAGCAGCGCAAGGGGGAGGGCGGGTAATGAGCAGTTCTTC. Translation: CASSARGRAGNEQFF.

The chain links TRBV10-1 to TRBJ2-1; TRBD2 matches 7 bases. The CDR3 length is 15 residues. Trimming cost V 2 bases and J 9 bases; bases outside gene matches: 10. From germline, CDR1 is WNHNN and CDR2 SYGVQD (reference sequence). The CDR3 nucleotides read TGCGCCAGCAGTGAGCGTTTAAAACCGGGGGGTGAGCAGTTCTTC. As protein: CASSERLKPGGEQFF.

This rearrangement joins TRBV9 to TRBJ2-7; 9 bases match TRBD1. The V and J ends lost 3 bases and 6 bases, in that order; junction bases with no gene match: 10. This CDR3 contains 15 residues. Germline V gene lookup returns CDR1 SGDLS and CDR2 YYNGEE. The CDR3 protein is CASSEVPGQGSEQYF. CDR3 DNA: TGTGCCAGCAGCGAGGTGCCGGGACAGGGATCCGAGCAGTACTTC.

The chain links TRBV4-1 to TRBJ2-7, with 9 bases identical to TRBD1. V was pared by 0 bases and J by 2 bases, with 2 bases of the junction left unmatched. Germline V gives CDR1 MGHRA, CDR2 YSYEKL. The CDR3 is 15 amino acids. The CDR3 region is CASSQEGQGPYEQYF. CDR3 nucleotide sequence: TGCGCCAGCAGCCAAGAGGGACAGGGTCCCTACGAGCAGTACTTC.